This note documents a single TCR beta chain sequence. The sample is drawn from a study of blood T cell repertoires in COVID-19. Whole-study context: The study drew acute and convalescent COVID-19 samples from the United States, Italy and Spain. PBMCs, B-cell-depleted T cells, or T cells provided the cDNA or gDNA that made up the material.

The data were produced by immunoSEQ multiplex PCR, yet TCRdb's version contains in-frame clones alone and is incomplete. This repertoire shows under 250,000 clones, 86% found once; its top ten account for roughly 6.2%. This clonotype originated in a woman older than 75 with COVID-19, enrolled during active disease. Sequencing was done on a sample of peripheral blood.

The CDR3 nucleotides read TGTGCCAGCAGTGGACTACGCGGTGAAGCTTTCTTT. As protein: CASSGLRGEAFF. V is TRBV28 and J is TRBJ1-1, with unresolved D. Trimming left V 5 bases short and J 7 bases short, with 11 bases between. The length of the CDR3 is 12 residues. In germline, CDR1 is MDHEN, CDR2 SYDVKM.